The rows below give T cell receptor beta chains drawn from one sample of a study of identifying expanded T cells in peripheral blood. Clones were read by immunoSEQ multiplex PCR, and TCRdb kept only the in-frame ones, dropping some. The table lists some 65,000 clones, roughly four fifths of them singletons. Sequences were obtained from blood. The receptors derive from a person aged 18 to 75 in good health. Each CDR3 is given with its conserved first and last residue. The D gene is left open where the match is weak. Rows give clone size only sometimes, using once, few, many, or a class for an expanded clone.

cdr3_nt: TGCGCCAGCAGCCAAGTTCTACGGGGGGCGAGTACAGATACGCAGTATTTT
cdr3_aa: CASSQVLRGASTDTQYF
clone_size: NA
cdr3_length: 17
d_call: NA
v_call: TRBV4-1
j_call: TRBJ2-3

cdr3_nt: TGTGCCACCCGATTGGGGACAGGCTATGGCTACACCTTC
cdr3_aa: CATRLGTGYGYTF
clone_size: NA
cdr3_length: 13
d_call: TRBD1
v_call: TRBV6-1
j_call: TRBJ1-2

cdr3_nt: TGTGCCTGGAGTGTATCAGACTATGGCTACACCTTC
cdr3_aa: CAWSVSDYGYTF
clone_size: NA
cdr3_length: 12
d_call: NA
v_call: TRBV30
j_call: TRBJ1-2

cdr3_nt: TGTGCCAGTAGTGGGGGGCCTAGCGGGGTGAACACCGGGGAGCTGTTTTTT
cdr3_aa: CASSGGPSGVNTGELFF
clone_size: NA
cdr3_length: 17
d_call: TRBD2
v_call: TRBV19
j_call: TRBJ2-2

cdr3_nt: TGTGCCAGCAGCAAAATGTCAGGGTTAGGCACTGAAGCTTTCTTT
cdr3_aa: CASSKMSGLGTEAFF
clone_size: NA
cdr3_length: 15
d_call: NA
v_call: TRBV7-9
j_call: TRBJ1-1

cdr3_nt: TGCAGTTTGGGACATACGAACACTGAAGCTTTCTTT
cdr3_aa: CSLGHTNTEAFF
clone_size: NA
cdr3_length: 12
d_call: NA
v_call: TRBV29-1
j_call: TRBJ1-1

cdr3_nt: TGTGCCAGCAGTGAATGGGGGGACACTGAAGCTTTCTTT
cdr3_aa: CASSEWGDTEAFF
clone_size: medium-sized
cdr3_length: 13
d_call: NA
v_call: TRBV6-1
j_call: TRBJ1-1

cdr3_nt: TGTGCCAGCAGAGGGACTAGGACCTACAATGAGCAGTTCTTC
cdr3_aa: CASRGTRTYNEQFF
clone_size: NA
cdr3_length: 14
d_call: TRBD2
v_call: TRBV7-2
j_call: TRBJ2-1

cdr3_nt: TGCGCCAGCAGCTTGGGGACAGGGGACGAGGCCTACGAGCAGTACTTC
cdr3_aa: CASSLGTGDEAYEQYF
clone_size: NA
cdr3_length: 16
d_call: TRBD1
v_call: TRBV5-1
j_call: TRBJ2-7

cdr3_nt: TGTGCCAGCCCCCGACCAAGAGGCACCCAAGAGCAGTTCTTC
cdr3_aa: CASPRPRGTQEQFF
clone_size: few
cdr3_length: 14
d_call: NA
v_call: TRBV7-3
j_call: TRBJ2-1

cdr3_nt: TGTGCCAGCAGCTTGCCACCCATGAACACTGAAGCTTTCTTT
cdr3_aa: CASSLPPMNTEAFF
clone_size: NA
cdr3_length: 14
d_call: NA
v_call: TRBV5-6
j_call: TRBJ1-1

cdr3_nt: TGCAGCGTTTCCCCTACAGGGGGCGCGGGTGGCTACACCTTC
cdr3_aa: CSVSPTGGAGGYTF
clone_size: NA
cdr3_length: 14
d_call: TRBD1
v_call: TRBV29-1
j_call: TRBJ1-2